These T cell receptor beta chains were read from a single sample in a study of blood T cell repertoires in COVID-19. Profiling relied on immunoSEQ multiplex PCR, and the TCRdb table lists in-frame clones only, not all of them. The data hold about 60,000 clones, with roughly 83% observed a single time. The sample taken for sequencing was peripheral blood. These receptors were obtained from a man aged 30 to 45 with COVID-19, enrolled during active disease. Each CDR3 is given with its conserved first and last residue. The D gene is left open where the match is weak. Clone size, where shown, is once, few, many, or a class for clones that have expanded.

j_gene,len,v_gene,d_gene,abundance,CDR3aa,CDR3nt
TRBJ2-4,15,TRBV10-2,TRBD1,NA,CASSESNRGRNIQYF,TGCGCCAGCAGTGAGTCGAACAGGGGGCGGAACATTCAGTACTTC
TRBJ2-1,15,TRBV6-4,TRBD2,medium-sized,CASSETSGRADEQFF,TGTGCCAGCAGTGAAACTAGCGGGAGGGCAGATGAGCAGTTCTTC
TRBJ1-1,15,TRBV29-1,TRBD1,NA,CSVQKGASWNTEAFF,TGCAGCGTTCAAAAGGGGGCCTCCTGGAACACTGAAGCTTTCTTT
TRBJ1-1,13,TRBV28,TRBD1,NA,CASRKTGFAEAFF,TGTGCCAGCAGAAAGACAGGGTTCGCTGAAGCTTTCTTT
TRBJ2-1,12,TRBV11-2,TRBD2,NA,CASSGLANEQFF,TGTGCCAGCAGCGGACTAGCCAATGAGCAGTTCTTC
TRBJ2-7,13,TRBV28,TRBD1,once,CASNSGQGDEQYF,TGTGCCAGCAATTCGGGACAGGGGGACGAGCAGTACTTC
TRBJ1-5,16,TRBV6-7,TRBD1,NA,CASSYPRDRGGQPQHF,TGTGCCAGCAGTTACCCCCGGGACAGGGGAGGTCAGCCCCAGCATTTT
TRBJ2-7,14,TRBV19,TRBD1,NA,CASSTIDRVYEQYF,TGTGCCAGTAGTACGATCGACAGGGTGTACGAGCAGTACTTC
TRBJ2-7,14,TRBV10-3,TRBD1,NA,CAITRTGGSYEQYF,TGTGCCATCACCCGGACAGGGGGTTCCTACGAGCAGTACTTC
TRBJ2-3,14,TRBV21-1,NA,NA,CASSRGDCTDTQYF,TGTGCCAGCAGTCGGGGGGACTGCACAGATACGCAGTATTTT
TRBJ2-5,14,TRBV7-2,NA,NA,CASSTTGTRETQYF,TGTGCCAGCAGCACGACCGGGACTCGGGAGACCCAGTACTTC
TRBJ1-1,11,TRBV5-4,NA,NA,CASRGGTEAFF,TGTGCCAGCAGGGGGGGGACAGAAGCTTTCTTT
TRBJ2-1,17,TRBV13,NA,NA,CASSLEGSLGPYNEQFF,TGTGCCAGCAGCTTAGAGGGGTCTCTCGGTCCCTACAATGAGCAGTTCTTC
TRBJ1-5,16,TRBV2,NA,few,CASSEALARGNQPQHF,TGTGCCAGCAGTGAAGCGCTTGCTCGGGGTAATCAGCCCCAGCATTTT
TRBJ2-7,13,TRBV10-3,NA,NA,CAISEVSSYEQYF,TGTGCCATCAGTGAGGTGAGCTCCTACGAGCAGTACTTC
TRBJ2-1,15,TRBV27,TRBD2,NA,CASSLEGLAGVEQFF,TGTGCCAGCAGTTTAGAGGGGCTAGCGGGAGTTGAGCAGTTCTTC
TRBJ2-7,12,TRBV29-1,NA,NA,CSARGLGYEQYF,TGCAGCGCTAGGGGATTGGGCTACGAGCAGTACTTC
TRBJ2-1,15,TRBV13,TRBD1,NA,CATSPGQGAPRLPFF,TGTGCCACCAGTCCGGGACAGGGGGCGCCCAGGCTCCCGTTCTTC
TRBJ2-5,14,TRBV7-9,NA,NA,CASSFSGLQETQYF,TGTGCCAGCAGCTTTTCGGGACTCCAAGAGACCCAGTACTTC
TRBJ1-4,15,TRBV7-2,NA,few,CASSLATDGGEKLFF,TGTGCCAGCAGCTTAGCTACGGACGGGGGTGAAAAACTGTTTTTT
TRBJ1-2,13,TRBV6-6,NA,NA,CASSPQGNYGYTF,TGTGCCAGCAGCCCACAGGGAAATTATGGCTACACCTTC
TRBJ1-5,14,TRBV18,NA,NA,CASSPPGDNQPQHF,TGTGCCAGCTCGCCCCCGGGGGATAATCAGCCCCAGCATTTT
TRBJ1-1,14,TRBV9,NA,NA,CASSPRGVNTEAFF,TGTGCCAGCAGCCCCAGGGGCGTGAACACTGAAGCTTTCTTT
TRBJ1-2,15,TRBV5-1,TRBD1,NA,CASSLGQQGTGGYTF,TGCGCCAGCAGCTTGGGTCAACAGGGGACGGGTGGCTACACCTTC
TRBJ2-7,15,TRBV2,TRBD2,NA,CASRRGGRGTYEQYF,TGTGCCAGCAGGAGGGGCGGGAGGGGGACCTACGAGCAGTACTTC
TRBJ2-3,15,TRBV10-1,NA,NA,CASRASPSPTDTQYF,TGCGCCAGCAGAGCTTCACCTAGTCCCACAGATACGCAGTATTTT
TRBJ1-6,16,TRBV28,NA,NA,CASGTFGFGNNSPLHF,TGTGCCAGCGGGACATTCGGCTTCGGAAATAATTCACCCCTCCACTTT
TRBJ1-1,15,TRBV18,TRBD1,NA,CASSLDRGVNTEAFF,TGTGCCAGCTCTCTGGACAGGGGGGTGAACACTGAAGCTTTCTTT
TRBJ2-3,15,TRBV28,TRBD2,NA,CASRLLAGGTDTQYF,TGTGCCAGCAGACTACTAGCGGGGGGCACAGATACGCAGTATTTT
TRBJ2-3,13,TRBV5-8,NA,NA,CASSLPLEDTQYF,TGTGCCAGCAGCTTACCGCTTGAGGATACGCAGTATTTT
TRBJ1-2,12,TRBV6-6,NA,NA,CATLGGDYGYTF,TGTGCCACACTAGGGGGAGACTATGGCTACACCTTC
TRBJ2-3,18,TRBV4-2,TRBD2,NA,CASSQVPQLAGGTDTQYF,TGTGCCAGCAGCCAAGTACCCCAACTAGCGGGAGGCACAGATACGCAGTATTTT
TRBJ1-3,16,TRBV3-1/TRBV3-2,NA,NA,CASSRRRTSSGNTIYF,TGTGCCAGCAGCCGTAGACGGACTAGCTCTGGAAACACCATATATTTT
TRBJ1-3,14,TRBV6-1,TRBD1,NA,CASSGTASGNTIYF,TGTGCCAGCAGCGGGACAGCCTCTGGAAACACCATATATTTT
TRBJ1-2,13,TRBV5-4,TRBD1,NA,CASSTATGNGYTF,TGTGCCAGCAGCACCGCGACAGGGAATGGCTACACCTTC
TRBJ2-5,15,TRBV7-9,TRBD1,NA,CASSPIGQAQETQYF,TGTGCCAGCAGCCCAATAGGACAGGCCCAAGAGACCCAGTACTTC
TRBJ2-7,19,TRBV11-2,TRBD2,few,CASSSINRAKREAPYEQYF,TGTGCCAGCAGCTCCATAAACCGGGCGAAGCGGGAGGCACCCTACGAGCAGTACTTC
TRBJ2-1,12,TRBV19,NA,NA,CASGRTAGEQFF,TGTGCCAGCGGGAGAACAGCCGGTGAGCAGTTCTTC
TRBJ2-7,13,TRBV6-5,TRBD1,NA,CATNYRGTYEQYF,TGTGCCACCAACTACAGGGGAACCTACGAGCAGTACTTC
TRBJ2-2,16,TRBV6-2/TRBV6-3,TRBD2,NA,CASSYSTGGDTGELFF,TGTGCCAGCAGTTACTCGACGGGAGGCGACACCGGGGAGCTGTTTTTT
TRBJ2-3,15,TRBV28,TRBD2,NA,CASRRTSGRGDTQYF,TGTGCCAGCAGGCGGACTAGCGGGAGAGGAGATACGCAGTATTTT
TRBJ2-1,18,TRBV28,NA,NA,CASSLNTRAASSYNEQFF,TGTGCCAGCAGTTTAAATACTAGAGCGGCTAGCTCCTACAATGAGCAGTTCTTC
TRBJ1-1,14,TRBV4-3,NA,NA,CASSVRVVGTEAFF,TGCGCCAGCAGCGTCCGGGTAGTAGGCACTGAAGCTTTCTTT
TRBJ2-1,15,TRBV19,TRBD2,NA,CASSTAGGPLYEQFF,TGTGCCAGTAGTACGGCGGGAGGGCCACTCTATGAGCAGTTCTTC
TRBJ2-7,11,TRBV5-1,NA,NA,CASREGREQYF,TGCGCCAGCAGGGAGGGCCGAGAGCAGTACTTC
TRBJ2-3,17,TRBV7-9,TRBD1,NA,CASSLGQGQRKTDTQYF,TGTGCCAGCAGCTTGGGACAGGGGCAGAGGAAAACAGATACGCAGTATTTT
TRBJ2-7,16,TRBV5-4,TRBD1,NA,CASSLGGSTGLHEQYF,TGTGCCAGCAGCTTGGGTGGGTCGACAGGGCTCCACGAGCAGTACTTC
TRBJ2-3,12,TRBV2,NA,NA,CASSFSADTQYF,TGTGCCAGCAGCTTTAGCGCAGATACGCAGTATTTT
TRBJ2-7,16,TRBV19,NA,NA,CASSKSPGSRTHEQYF,TGTGCCAGTAGTAAGTCACCGGGGTCCCGAACCCACGAGCAGTACTTC
TRBJ1-1,16,TRBV6-6,NA,few,CASSPSPSQINTEAFF,TGTGCCAGCAGCCCATCCCCCTCGCAGATCAACACTGAAGCTTTCTTT